This TCR beta chain was observed in a study of shared T cell receptors in the human thymus. Per germline, CDR1 SQVTM and CDR2 ANQGSEA. V lost 6 bases to trimming and J lost 8 bases; unmatched junction nucleotides: 12. The CDR3 contains 13 residues. Repertoires were generated with immunoSEQ multiplex PCR, while TCRdb's copy carries only in-frame clones and drops some. The sample yields hundreds of thousands of clones, about 90% seen once. These data also featured in a second study, about human thymus T cells. From that second work: Overlap was high between thymic repertoires from unrelated individuals, as reported in related research.

Sequenced material: thymocytes. The V and J genes are TRBV29-1 and TRBJ1-2; 7 bases line up with TRBD1. The sequence was obtained from a boy in the first two years of life with a congenital heart defect. The CDR3 is CSVYLQGGGGYTF. Here the CDR3 DNA reads TGCAGCGTATACCTGCAGGGGGGAGGAGGCTACACCTTC.